This TCR beta chain was identified in a study of blood T cell repertoires in COVID-19. Overall study context: From T cells, B-cell-depleted T cells, or PBMCs came the material, which was cDNA or gDNA.

In the authors' workflow: Amplifying reference gene primers gave estimates of nucleated cell counts. Here immunoSEQ multiplex PCR was the method, and the copy in TCRdb shows in-frame clones only, minus some. The DNA was the basis for D and trimming; V, J and clone size are from that table. The sample contains around 250,000 clones, approximately 88% of which appear only once. Seattle cases were enrolled at active infection and followed longitudinally. The V end was cut by 1 base, the J end by 8 bases, with 14 bases between. Germline loops: CDR1 MDHEN, CDR2 SYDVKM. The CDR3 has 15 amino acids. The J gene is TRBJ1-4, the V gene TRBV28, with D unresolved. The receptor's source is a woman in her 70s with COVID-19, enrolled during active disease. Sample: peripheral blood. CDR3 sequence (DNA): TGTGCCAGCAGTTTATACGGCAGGACTAGGGAAAAACTGTTTTTT. Amino acids: CASSLYGRTREKLFF.